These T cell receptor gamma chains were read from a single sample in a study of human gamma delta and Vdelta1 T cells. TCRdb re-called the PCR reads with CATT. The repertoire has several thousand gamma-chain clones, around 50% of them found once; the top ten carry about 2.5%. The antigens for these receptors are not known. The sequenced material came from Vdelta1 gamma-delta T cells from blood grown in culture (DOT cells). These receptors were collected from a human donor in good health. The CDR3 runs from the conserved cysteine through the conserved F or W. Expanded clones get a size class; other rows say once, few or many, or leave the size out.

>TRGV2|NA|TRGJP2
CATWDGPNDSSDWIKTF
TGTGCCACCTGGGACGGGCCAAACGATAGTAGTGATTGGATCAAGACGTTT
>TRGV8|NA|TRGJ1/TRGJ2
CATWDRGPKLF
TGTGCCACCTGGGATCGCGGTCCGAAACTCTTT
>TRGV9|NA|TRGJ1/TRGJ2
CALWEGHPYKKLF
TGTGCCTTGTGGGAGGGACACCCTTATAAGAAACTCTTT
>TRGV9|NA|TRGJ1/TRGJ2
CALWEVQVSIKKKLF
TGTGCCTTGTGGGAGGTGCAGGTCTCGATTAAGAAGAAACTCTTT
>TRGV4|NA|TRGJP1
CATWDGRIDTTGWFKIF
TGTGCCACCTGGGATGGGAGGATAGATACCACTGGTTGGTTCAAGATATTT
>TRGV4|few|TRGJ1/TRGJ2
CATWDGHYKKLF
TGTGCCACCTGGGATGGGCATTATAAGAAACTCTTT
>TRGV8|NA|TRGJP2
CATWDSGSDWIKTF
TGTGCCACCTGGGATAGCGGTAGTGATTGGATCAAGACGTTT
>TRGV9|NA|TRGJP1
CALWEAPSVGWFKIF
TGTGCCTTGTGGGAGGCACCAAGCGTTGGTTGGTTCAAGATATTT
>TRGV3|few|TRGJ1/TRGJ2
CATWDRLLPTYKKLF
TGTGCCACCTGGGACAGGCTTCTCCCAACTTATAAGAAACTCTTT
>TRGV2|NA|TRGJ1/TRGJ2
CATWDWYKKLF
TGTGCCACCTGGGACTGGTATAAGAAACTCTTT
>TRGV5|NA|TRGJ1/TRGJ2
CATWDRCYKKLF
TGTGCCACCTGGGACAGGTGTTATAAGAAACTCTTT
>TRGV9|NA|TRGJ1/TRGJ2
CALWVSHYYKKLF
TGTGCCTTGTGGGTCTCGCATTATTATAAGAAACTCTTT
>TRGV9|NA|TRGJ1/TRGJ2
CALWDVPNYYKKLF
TGTGCCTTGTGGGACGTACCGAATTATTATAAGAAACTCTTT
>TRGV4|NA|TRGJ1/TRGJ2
CATWDAINYYKKLF
TGTGCCACCTGGGATGCAATAAATTATTATAAGAAACTCTTT
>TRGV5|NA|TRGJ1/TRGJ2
CATWDWDYKKLF
TGTGCCACCTGGGACTGGGATTATAAGAAACTCTTT
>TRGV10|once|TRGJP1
CAAWRGYTTGWFKIF
TGTGCTGCGTGGAGGGGCTATACCACTGGTTGGTTCAAGATATTT
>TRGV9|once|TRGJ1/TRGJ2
CALWDPGYYKKLF
TGTGCCTTGTGGGACCCCGGCTATTATAAGAAACTCTTT
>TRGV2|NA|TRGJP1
CATWDIATGWFKIF
TGTGCCACCTGGGATATCGCCACTGGTTGGTTCAAGATATTT
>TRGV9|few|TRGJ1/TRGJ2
CALWEAQGVRDYKKLF
TGTGCCTTGTGGGAGGCTCAAGGGGTTCGGGATTATAAGAAACTCTTT
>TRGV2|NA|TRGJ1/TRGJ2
CATWDGHPRKKLF
TGTGCCACCTGGGACGGGCACCCACGCAAGAAACTCTTT
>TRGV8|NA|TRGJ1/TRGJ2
CATWDEKWKLF
TGTGCCACCTGGGATGAGAAATGGAAACTCTTT
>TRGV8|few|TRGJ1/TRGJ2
CATWDRPSKKLF
TGTGCCACCTGGGATAGGCCATCAAAGAAACTCTTT